This T cell receptor beta chain was sequenced in a study of blood T cell repertoires in COVID-19. Across the whole study: Donors in the United States, Italy and Spain gave samples during acute or convalescent COVID-19.

Method: immunoSEQ multiplex PCR; TCRdb's copy keeps in-frame clones and lacks some. The table has 150,000 to 200,000 clones, approximately 87% seen once. The CDR3 is 15 amino acids. Trimming at V came to 7 bases and at J to 4 bases, leaving 5 bases not matched to a gene. Germline V gene data show CDR1 as MGHDK and CDR2 as SYGVNS. The V and J genes are TRBV25-1 and TRBJ2-5, with TRBD2 identical over 14 bases. The specimen sequenced was peripheral blood. This clonotype was sampled from a man in his late teens or twenties with active or convalescent COVID-19. CDR3 sequence (DNA): TGTGCCAGCAAAACCGGGACTAGCGGGGGAGAGACCCAGTACTTC. Encoded protein: CASKTGTSGGETQYF.